The present T cell receptor (beta chain) was sequenced within a study of T-cell reconstitution after alpha-beta-depleted transplantation in children. Using unique molecular identifiers, the investigators prepared the TCRbeta library. TCRdb itself ran the PCR reads through MiXCR, one entry per CDR3 protein. This sample carries 250,000 to 350,000 distinct CDR3 sequences, 9.9% of them seen once, and the ten largest clones take around 10%. This clonotype was counted between two and nine times. V gave up 2 bases and J gave up 5 bases; unmatched junction bases: 6. The germline V gene has CDR1 MGHRA and CDR2 YSYEKL. This CDR3 has 17 residues.

The source is a human donor who donated a stem cell graft to a child with SCID. The J gene is TRBJ2-2, the V gene TRBV4-1, with 12 bases aligning to TRBD1. The starting material was PBMCs from the stem cell graft donor, obtained from the stem cell graft. The CDR3 DNA sequence: TGCGCCAGCAGCCAACGGGACAGGGGGCTTTCAACCGGGGAGCTGTTTTTT. Translating gives CASSQRDRGLSTGELFF.